The rows below give T cell receptor beta chains drawn from one sample of a study of PD-L1 blockade in urothelial cancer. Clones were read by immunoSEQ multiplex PCR, and TCRdb kept only the in-frame ones, dropping some. The sample yields 28,000 or so clones, approximately 86% seen once. Here the sequenced sample was PBMCs, taken around atezolizumab (anti-PD-L1) treatment. The receptor source for this set is a man in his 60s with urothelial cancer. Each CDR3 is given with its conserved first and last residue. Clone size appears in some rows only: once, few, many, or a class for an expanded clone.

.,TRBV11-2,15,CASSIGQGWSYEQYF
.,TRBV18,16,CASSPTGGGISYEQYF
.,TRBV5-1,14,CASSDDRGQETQYF
.,TRBV7-9,12,CASSHNTGELFF
.,TRBV19,15,CASSIQGYSNEKLFF
.,TRBV10-2,15,CASSDGGQGYSPLHF
.,TRBV11-2,13,CASSQGQGETQYF
.,TRBV7-8,17,CASSGRTGSRSNQPQHF
once,TRBV6-5,14,CASSGDRPRTEAFF
.,TRBV6-6,15,CASRDRGASNTEAFF
.,TRBV5-5,16,CASSSGTGATNEKLFF
.,TRBV19,15,CASSQGGRDTGELFF
few,TRBV19,13,CASSIVASPEQYF
.,TRBV19,14,CASSQSDRLKPQHF
.,TRBV5-1,18,CASSLGRTSGEIKETQYF
.,TRBV7-9,15,CASSLVGGRADTQYF
.,TRBV27,16,CASSSPHGTGEYEQYF
.,TRBV19,14,CASRWWTGSTEQYF
.,TRBV30,14,CAWTTGQQKGGYTF
.,TRBV10-3,18,CATLPAGGRVIPPYGYTF
.,TRBV5-6,12,CASSATGGTQYF
.,TRBV27,15,CASRRQGVMNTEAFF
.,TRBV19,14,CASSIGQGSSPLHF
once,TRBV27,15,CASKSFRASNTEAFF
.,TRBV2,15,CASSESVLANYGYTF
.,TRBV6-4,14,CASSEGSEGGKQYF
.,TRBV13,15,CASSFRVGLNEKLFF
.,TRBV25-1,15,CASNKGQGTAGELFF
.,TRBV6-5,15,CASRDRGRNTGELFF
.,TRBV10-2,16,CASSDLGRGPTGELFF
.,TRBV5-3,18,CARSLGKKGLEGPGELFF
.,TRBV11-3,16,CASSLQRGGLGETQYF
.,TRBV2,15,CASSMDSHSNQPQHF
.,TRBV19,16,CASSIRTGRGTDTQYF
.,TRBV15,15,CATSRNSGSSGGYTF
.,TRBV2,15,CASSEATGMNTEAFF
.,TRBV9,15,CASSVGGRANYGYTF
once,TRBV5-6,13,CASSLNRVLLYTF
.,TRBV11-3,14,CASSFRQKNTEAFF
.,TRBV5-1,14,CASSLAGGPYEQYF
.,TRBV7-6,12,CASSLAQETQYF
.,TRBV5-1,14,CASSSGTSWNEQFF